The 20 T cell receptor beta chains below all came from one sample that was sequenced in a study of T cell responses to AZD1222 COVID-19 vaccine. Assay: immunoSEQ multiplex PCR; the TCRdb copy retains only in-frame clones and omits some. This sample has 45,000 to 70,000 clones; more than 80% occur once, and the top ten carry more than 14%. The sample consisted of peripheral blood, taken 28 days after the second AZD1222 dose. The source of these receptors is an adult who received the AZD1222 COVID-19 vaccine.

The chain couples TRBV30 to TRBJ1-6, with unresolved D. The ends were cut back, 0 bases at V and 9 bases at J, with 12 bases in the middle. Germline lookup yields CDR1 GTSNPN and CDR2 SVGIG (reference sequence). This CDR3 spans 14 amino acids. The CDR3 DNA sequence: TGTGCCTGGAGTGTATGGGGATTCAGTTCACCCCTCCACTTT. Its translation: CAWSVWGFSSPLHF.

The chain couples TRBV6-2 or TRBV6-3 to TRBJ2-1, with D uncertain. The CDR3 is 15 amino acids. Germline loops: CDR1 MNHEY, CDR2 SVGEGT. Between the trimmed V and J ends, which lost 0 bases and 9 bases, there was a span of 15 bases. This CDR3 is CASSYSSTSQREQFF. DNA for the CDR3: TGTGCCAGCAGTTACTCGAGTACCTCACAACGTGAGCAGTTCTTC.

The gene calls are TRBV28 and TRBJ1-5; D remains ambiguous. Trimming removed 3 bases from V and 0 bases from J, with 6 bases in between. This CDR3 comprises 14 residues. Germline CDR1 is MDHEN and CDR2 is SYDVKM. The CDR3 nucleotides are TGTGCCAGCAGTTTGGCGGGTAGCAATCAGCCCCAGCATTTT. Its protein is CASSLAGSNQPQHF.

In regard to this clone: One junction end does not reproduce the germline sequence, and a read error may be involved. CDR3 nucleotide sequence: TGTGTCAGCAGTGAGGAGACTAGCAGCCTCTACAATGAGCAGTTCTTC. Its protein is CVSSEETSSLYNEQFF. The chain couples TRBV25-1 to TRBJ2-1; 7 bases are a match to TRBD2. Germline CDR1 is MGHDK and CDR2 is SYGVNS. The CDR3 covers 16 residues.

The chain couples TRBV3-1 (or the pseudogene TRBV3-2) to TRBJ2-3; D remains ambiguous. V lost 0 bases and J 4 bases, leaving 14 bases between the germline ends. This CDR3 is built from 16 residues. Germline values: CDR1 LGHDT, CDR2 YNNKEL (reference sequence). The CDR3 region is CASSQDTTQSADTQYF. The DNA of the CDR3 is TGTGCCAGCAGCCAAGATACCACCCAGTCCGCAGATACGCAGTATTTT.

The rearrangement joins TRBV27 to TRBJ1-3; TRBD1 might be the D (6 bases). The germline CDR1 and CDR2 sequences are MNHEY and SMNVEV (reference sequence). The CDR3 contains 15 residues. V was pared by 3 bases and J by 2 bases, with 11 bases between. In DNA, the CDR3 is TGTGCCAGCAGTTTTAGGGGGGGAGCTGGAAACACCATATATTTT. Translated: CASSFRGGAGNTIYF.

The V call is TRBV11-3, the J call TRBJ1-1; D is uncertain. V lost 5 bases, J lost 4 bases, and 11 bases lay in between. The CDR3 is 13 residues long. Germline CDR1 and CDR2: SGHNT and YENEEA. CDR3 residues: CASSLGFGTEAFF. The CDR3 bases are TGTGCCAGCAGCCTCGGCTTTGGCACTGAAGCTTTCTTT.

This clone has a handful of counts. The genes are TRBV7-2 and TRBJ2-6; weak D call: TRBD1 (6 bases). The CDR3 length is 16 residues. Trimming left V 5 bases short and J 4 bases short, with 15 bases between. Germline assignment: CDR1 SGHTA and CDR2 FQGNSA. This CDR3 is CASSLPTGSGANVLTF. CDR3 in DNA: TGTGCCAGCAGCCTACCGACAGGTTCCGGGGCCAACGTCCTGACTTTC.

The rearrangement uses TRBV5-8 and TRBJ2-7; 8 positions match TRBD2. The CDR3 consists of 15 residues. V gave up 1 base and J gave up 1 base; unmatched junction bases: 4. The germline V gene has CDR1 SGHTS and CDR2 YDEGEE. CDR3 nucleotide sequence: TGTGCCAGCAGCTTGCCGGGAGGGTTTTCCTACGAGCAGTACTTC. Translation gives CASSLPGGFSYEQYF.

The chain uses TRBV7-2 and TRBJ1-4; 8 bases align to TRBD1. Germline CDR1 is SGHTA and CDR2 is FQGNSA. This CDR3 comprises 14 residues. The J segment lost 3 bases and the V segment lost 6 bases, leaving 3 bases of the junction unmatched. The CDR3 here is CASSDRGANEKLFF. The CDR3 bases are TGTGCCAGCAGTGACAGGGGAGCTAATGAAAAACTGTTTTTT.

The J gene is TRBJ2-7, the V gene TRBV30; D might be TRBD1 or TRBD2, each matching 5 bases. The CDR3 extends over 11 amino acids. V was pared by 0 bases and J by 7 bases, with 7 bases between. Germline CDR1 reads GTSNPN; CDR2 reads SVGIG (reference sequence). In DNA, the CDR3 is TGTGCCTGGAGTGTGGGGGTAGAGCAGTACTTC. Protein: CAWSVGVEQYF.

V gene TRBV7-2 combines with J gene TRBJ2-7, with D possibly being TRBD1 (7 bases). The V gene's germline CDR1 is SGHTA and CDR2 FQGNSA. This CDR3 has 14 amino acids. The germline V and J ends were trimmed by 8 bases and 3 bases, with 17 bases remaining between them. CDR3 region: CASQGGFPDYEQYF. As DNA, the CDR3 is TGTGCCAGCCAGGGGGGATTCCCCGACTACGAGCAGTACTTC.

This chain connects TRBV6-5 to TRBJ1-5; D ambiguous. The CDR3 is 15 amino acids. V lost 7 bases to trimming and J lost 5 bases, with 18 bases between them. Germline CDR1 reads MNHEY; CDR2 reads SVGAGI. CDR3 bases: TGTGCCAGCAACTCCCCGGAGGGAGGCCATCAGCCCCAGCATTTT. Translation gives CASNSPEGGHQPQHF.

The V call is TRBV6-5, the J call TRBJ2-7, with no clear D. Trimming stripped 4 bases from V and 7 bases from J, with 11 bases between. The CDR3 sequence is 12 residues long. Looked up from germline, CDR1 is MNHEY and CDR2 is SVGAGI. For the CDR3, the DNA is TGTGCCAGCAGTTCGGTACTGGGGGAGCAGTACTTC. Encoded protein: CASSSVLGEQYF.

J is TRBJ2-3 and V is TRBV14; 8 bases match TRBD2. The V gene's germline CDR1 is SGHDN and CDR2 FVKESK. V gave up 1 base and J gave up 5 bases; unmatched junction bases: 5. The CDR3 spans 15 residues. CDR3 region: CASSQVGTRVDTQYF. DNA of the CDR3: TGTGCCAGCAGCCAAGTTGGGACTAGAGTAGATACGCAGTATTTT.

The chain recombines TRBV15 with TRBJ2-3; TRBD1 agrees at 9 bases. Losses at the gene ends were 1 base for V and 3 bases for J; bases not matched to a gene: 2. CDR3 size: 15 residues. The germline V gene has CDR1 LNHNV and CDR2 YYDKDF (reference sequence). Here the CDR3 reads CATSRVGTGTDTQYF. The DNA for the CDR3 is TGTGCCACCAGCAGAGTAGGGACAGGGACAGATACGCAGTATTTT.

The chain links TRBV10-2 to TRBJ2-7; D is unresolved. The CDR3 loop spans 12 amino acids. Germline V gene lookup returns CDR1 WSHSY and CDR2 SAAADI. V lost 8 bases and J 0 bases, leaving 8 bases between the germline ends. This CDR3 reads CASSESSYEQYF. The CDR3 DNA reads TGCGCCAGCTCCGAAAGCTCCTACGAGCAGTACTTC.

V gene TRBV12-3 or TRBV12-4 combines with J gene TRBJ1-4, with D tentatively TRBD1 (5 bases). V was cut by 6 bases and J by 8 bases, with 13 bases left in between. The CDR3 spans 13 residues. The chain's CDR3 is CASSGGRDEKLFF. CDR3 DNA sequence: TGTGCCAGCAGCGGAGGGAGGGACGAAAAACTGTTTTTT.

CDR3 in DNA: TGCGCCAGCAGCCAAGTCGGACTAGCGGGAGGTGATGAGCAGTTCTTC. Translated, it gives CASSQVGLAGGDEQFF. The V call is TRBV4-1, the J call TRBJ2-1; 14 bases map to TRBD2. The germline CDR1 and CDR2 sequences are MGHRA and YSYEKL. The CDR3 is made up of 16 amino acids. V lost 1 base to trimming and J lost 8 bases; unmatched junction nucleotides: 4.

This clone was picked up one time. CDR3 bases: TGTGCCAGCAGCTTAAGGGGCCAAGGTGCAGATACGCAGTATTTT. Protein: CASSLRGQGADTQYF. The V gene is TRBV7-3, the J gene TRBJ2-3; weak D call: TRBD1 (5 bases). Germline V CDR1 and CDR2: SGHTA, FQGTGA. Trimming pared 1 base from V and 4 bases from J, leaving 12 bases between. The CDR3 is 15 amino acids.